Reported below is one TCR beta chain. The germline gives CDR1 LGHNA, CDR2 YSLEER. V trimming: 3 bases; J trimming: 8 bases; junction bases outside the gene matches: 4. There are 13 residues in the CDR3. This specimen comes from a study of shared clonotypes between healthy human individuals. Study context: Serving as donors were two women and a few men, whose ages spanned 18 to 49.

The repertoire was sequenced with immunoSEQ multiplex PCR; TCRdb's copy has only in-frame clones and lacks some. This sample yields about 2 million clones, of which roughly 94% are seen a single time; about 0.13% belongs to the top ten. V is TRBV4-3 and J is TRBJ2-4, with 7 bases fitting TRBD1. This clonotype was sampled from a man between 18 and 29 years old in good health. Material: naive CD4+ T cells sorted from blood. The subset was: CD45RA+ positively selected. As DNA, the CDR3 is TGCGCCAGCAGCCATGACAGGGTAGACATTCAGTACTTC. Translated: CASSHDRVDIQYF.